This is a list of T cell receptor beta chains from one sample in a study of identical twins. MiXCR, applied by TCRdb to the 5' RACE reads, yields one record per CDR3 protein. The sample yields roughly 190,000 distinct CDR3 sequences, roughly 15% seen once. The sample was also reused in another study, on T cells expressing NK-cell markers.

Sequencing was carried out using CD8+ T cells sorted from blood. These receptors were collected from a woman between 18 and 29 years old in good health. The CDR3 runs from the conserved cysteine through the conserved F or W. The D gene is left open where the match is weak. Only part of the rows carry a size: once, few, many, or a class if the clone is expanded.

J gene: TRBJ1-2
V gene: TRBV10-3
D gene: NA
clone size: few
CDR3 DNA: TGTGCCATCAGTGACAGGGAAACCGGTGGCTACACCTTC
CDR3 protein: CAISDRETGGYTF

J gene: TRBJ2-1
V gene: TRBV12-3/TRBV12-4
D gene: NA
clone size: few
CDR3 DNA: TGTGCCAGCAGTTTCGGCGCTAGCAGCAATGAGCAGTTCTTC
CDR3 protein: CASSFGASSNEQFF

J gene: TRBJ2-7
V gene: TRBV15
D gene: TRBD1
clone size: few
CDR3 DNA: TGTGCCACCGGACAGGCCAGCTACGAGCAGTACTTC
CDR3 protein: CATGQASYEQYF

J gene: TRBJ2-1
V gene: TRBV7-9
D gene: TRBD2
clone size: few
CDR3 DNA: TGTGCCAGCGTCAGTAGCGGGAGAAATAAGTTCTTC
CDR3 protein: CASVSSGRNKFF

J gene: TRBJ2-1
V gene: TRBV12-3/TRBV12-4
D gene: NA
clone size: few
CDR3 DNA: TGTGCCAGCAGTACCTACGGTGATGAGCAGTTCTTC
CDR3 protein: CASSTYGDEQFF

J gene: TRBJ2-1
V gene: TRBV27
D gene: NA
clone size: NA
CDR3 DNA: TGTGCCAGCAGGCCGGGGCGATACAATGAGCAGTTCTTC
CDR3 protein: CASRPGRYNEQFF

J gene: TRBJ2-7
V gene: TRBV12-3/TRBV12-4
D gene: TRBD2
clone size: NA
CDR3 DNA: TGTGCCAGCGGGCCGGGGGGTACGCGGTACTTC
CDR3 protein: CASGPGGTRYF

J gene: TRBJ2-7
V gene: TRBV12-5
D gene: NA
clone size: NA
CDR3 DNA: TGTGCTAGTGGTTTGGTGAAGGGAACCTACGAGCAGTACTTC
CDR3 protein: CASGLVKGTYEQYF

J gene: TRBJ2-2
V gene: TRBV4-3
D gene: TRBD1
clone size: few
CDR3 DNA: TGCGCCAGCAGCCGGACCGGGACAGGGGTTAAAGGCGGGGAGCTGTTTTTT
CDR3 protein: CASSRTGTGVKGGELFF

J gene: TRBJ1-2
V gene: TRBV12-3/TRBV12-4
D gene: NA
clone size: many
CDR3 DNA: TGTGCCAGCAGTTTTGGCCGCTATGGCTACACCTTC
CDR3 protein: CASSFGRYGYTF

J gene: TRBJ2-7
V gene: TRBV27
D gene: TRBD1
clone size: NA
CDR3 DNA: TGTGCCAGCAGTGACCTACCTCGGGACAGGTCGGCCTACGAGCAGTACTTC
CDR3 protein: CASSDLPRDRSAYEQYF

J gene: TRBJ2-4
V gene: TRBV4-3
D gene: TRBD2
clone size: few
CDR3 DNA: TGCGCCAGCAGCCAGGCTACTAGCGGGAAAAGAAACATTCAGTACTTC
CDR3 protein: CASSQATSGKRNIQYF

J gene: TRBJ2-1
V gene: TRBV20-1
D gene: TRBD2
clone size: few
CDR3 DNA: TGCAGTGCCAGGGACTACCGGAGCTCCTACAATGAGCAGTTCTTC
CDR3 protein: CSARDYRSSYNEQFF

J gene: TRBJ2-7
V gene: TRBV15
D gene: TRBD1
clone size: NA
CDR3 DNA: TGTGCCACCAGCCCATGGACAGGCAACTACGAGCAGTACTTC
CDR3 protein: CATSPWTGNYEQYF

J gene: TRBJ1-5
V gene: TRBV5-1
D gene: NA
clone size: NA
CDR3 DNA: TGCGCCAGCAGCTTGAGGGATCAGCATTTT
CDR3 protein: CASSLRDQHF

J gene: TRBJ1-2
V gene: TRBV2
D gene: NA
clone size: NA
CDR3 DNA: TGTGCCAGCATTCGCAACTATGGCTACACCTTC
CDR3 protein: CASIRNYGYTF

J gene: TRBJ1-2
V gene: TRBV11-2
D gene: NA
clone size: NA
CDR3 DNA: TGTGCCAGCAGGGGAGAGGGGATAGGAGATGGCTACACCTTC
CDR3 protein: CASRGEGIGDGYTF

J gene: TRBJ2-1
V gene: TRBV6-2/TRBV6-3
D gene: NA
clone size: few
CDR3 DNA: TGTGCCAGCAGCCGCAGGGGTTACAATGAGCAGTTCTTC
CDR3 protein: CASSRRGYNEQFF

J gene: TRBJ2-1
V gene: TRBV27
D gene: TRBD2
clone size: few
CDR3 DNA: TGTGCCAGCACCGGACTAGCGACGTACAATGAGCAGTTCTTC
CDR3 protein: CASTGLATYNEQFF

J gene: TRBJ2-3
V gene: TRBV20-1
D gene: NA
clone size: NA
CDR3 DNA: TGCAGTGCTAGAGATCGGAGGGGGGATAATACGCAGTATTTT
CDR3 protein: CSARDRRGDNTQYF

J gene: TRBJ2-2
V gene: TRBV2
D gene: NA
clone size: NA
CDR3 DNA: TGTGCCAGCGGGGAGACAGAAAAACCACCGAACACCGGGGAGCTGTTTTTT
CDR3 protein: CASGETEKPPNTGELFF

J gene: TRBJ1-5
V gene: TRBV6-2/TRBV6-3
D gene: NA
clone size: NA
CDR3 DNA: TGTGCCAGCAGTTCTTGGGGTACGCACCAGCCCCAGCATTTT
CDR3 protein: CASSSWGTHQPQHF

J gene: TRBJ2-7
V gene: TRBV14
D gene: NA
clone size: few
CDR3 DNA: TGTGCCAGCACCGCAGGGACCGCCGAGCAGTACTTC
CDR3 protein: CASTAGTAEQYF

J gene: TRBJ2-7
V gene: TRBV7-9
D gene: NA
clone size: NA
CDR3 DNA: TGTGCCAGCAGCCCGTGGACCGGGTCTTACGAGCAGTACTTC
CDR3 protein: CASSPWTGSYEQYF

J gene: TRBJ2-7
V gene: TRBV23-1
D gene: NA
clone size: NA
CDR3 DNA: TGCGCCAGGAGTACCGACGACGCTGGTGAGGAGCAGTACTTC
CDR3 protein: CARSTDDAGEEQYF

J gene: TRBJ1-5
V gene: TRBV12-3/TRBV12-4
D gene: NA
clone size: few
CDR3 DNA: TGTGCCAGCAGTTTAGGGCAGGGACGGTGGGTCAATCAGCCCCAGCATTTT
CDR3 protein: CASSLGQGRWVNQPQHF

J gene: TRBJ2-1
V gene: TRBV5-5
D gene: TRBD1
clone size: few
CDR3 DNA: TGTGCCAGCAGCTCTGGACAGGACAATGAGCAGTTCTTC
CDR3 protein: CASSSGQDNEQFF

J gene: TRBJ2-7
V gene: TRBV12-3/TRBV12-4
D gene: NA
clone size: many
CDR3 DNA: TGTGCCAGCAGTTTGACCGGGTTATACGAGCAGTACTTC
CDR3 protein: CASSLTGLYEQYF

J gene: TRBJ1-1
V gene: TRBV20-1
D gene: NA
clone size: many
CDR3 DNA: TGCAGTGTTATCCCACGGAACACTGAAGCTTTCTTT
CDR3 protein: CSVIPRNTEAFF

J gene: TRBJ2-2
V gene: TRBV21-1
D gene: NA
clone size: NA
CDR3 DNA: TGTGCCAGCAGCTTACGGACAGGGGGCGACACCGGGGAGCTGTTTTTT
CDR3 protein: CASSLRTGGDTGELFF